These 28 T cell receptor beta chains were all obtained from the same sample, sequenced in a study of blood T cell repertoires in COVID-19. Sequencing used immunoSEQ multiplex PCR; TCRdb keeps in-frame clones, though not all of them. The table lists about 350,000 clones, roughly 90% of them singletons. The source material was peripheral blood. All receptors derive from a man aged 25-40 years with COVID-19, enrolled during active disease.

V usage is TRBV4-1 and J usage is TRBJ2-1; TRBD2 agrees at 7 bases. The V gene's germline CDR1 is MGHRA and CDR2 YSYEKL. The CDR3 is made up of 16 amino acids. V shed 2 bases and J 6 bases; nucleotides not matched to a gene: 10. The CDR3 spells CASSQPLASHPNEQFF. In DNA, the CDR3 is TGCGCCAGCAGCCAACCACTAGCGTCCCACCCCAATGAGCAGTTCTTC.

The rearrangement links TRBV27 to TRBJ2-1, with 13 bases fitting TRBD2. The CDR3 is 13 residues long. Unmatched junction bases numbered 7, after V lost 6 bases and J lost 14 bases. Germline loops: CDR1 MNHEY, CDR2 SMNVEV (reference sequence). CDR3 DNA: TGTGCCAGCAGGAAACTAGCGGGAGGGCCGAAGTTCTTC. The encoded protein is CASRKLAGGPKFF.

The chain employs TRBV25-1 and TRBJ2-7; TRBD2 agrees at 7 bases. V trimming: 6 bases; J trimming: 6 bases; junction bases outside the gene matches: 8. The CDR3 length is 13 residues. CDR1 and CDR2 (germline): MGHDK, SYGVNS. The CDR3 coding sequence is TGTGCCAGCAGCGCTCGGCGGGAGCCCGAGCAGTACTTC. Its protein product is CASSARREPEQYF.

The genes are TRBV3-1 (or the pseudogene TRBV3-2) and TRBJ1-5, with 8 bases that match TRBD1. V gave up 1 base and J gave up 5 bases; unmatched junction bases: 4. Germline V CDR1 and CDR2: LGHDT, YNNKEL (reference sequence). There are 15 residues in the CDR3. The CDR3: CASSQADRGHQPQHF. For the CDR3, the DNA is TGTGCCAGCAGCCAAGCTGACAGGGGCCATCAGCCCCAGCATTTT.

The V call is TRBV13, the J call TRBJ2-5; 8 positions agree with TRBD1. The germline V gene encodes CDR1 PRHDT and CDR2 FYEKMQ (reference sequence). This CDR3 has 15 amino acids. V lost 4 bases and J lost 4; bases outside the gene matches: 8. The CDR3 DNA reads as TGTGCCAGCAGCTCTCTACAGGGGGACCCAGAGACCCAGTACTTC. Residues: CASSSLQGDPETQYF.

V usage is TRBV2 and J usage is TRBJ1-2; 10 bases are a match to TRBD1. CDR1 and CDR2 (germline): SNHLY, FYNNEI. Unmatched junction bases numbered 10, after V lost 8 bases and J lost 4 bases. The CDR3 is made up of 15 amino acids. CDR3 nucleotides: TGTGCCAGCTTACTCCCGACAGGGGGCTCCTATGGCTACACCTTC. Protein product: CASLLPTGGSYGYTF.

The chain links TRBV3-1 (or the pseudogene TRBV3-2) to TRBJ2-1; no reliable D call. V lost 1 base, J lost 4 bases, and 8 bases lay in between. The CDR3 spans 14 residues. Germline-derived CDR1 and CDR2 are LGHDT and YNNKEL (reference sequence). CDR3 DNA: TGTGCCAGCAGCCAAGCCCCTCGTTACAATGAGCAGTTCTTC. This gives the protein CASSQAPRYNEQFF.

The V and J genes are TRBV19 and TRBJ1-4; 9 bases match TRBD1. Germline CDR1 reads LNHDA; CDR2 reads SQIVND (reference sequence). This CDR3 is 16 amino acids long. The J segment lost 3 bases and the V segment lost 3 bases, leaving 5 bases of the junction unmatched. The CDR3 here is CASSIPQGASNEKLFF. The CDR3 DNA reads TGTGCCAGTAGTATCCCACAGGGGGCCTCTAATGAAAAACTGTTTTTT.

The table lists this clone with a few counts. The V gene is TRBV4-2, the J gene TRBJ1-2; 7 positions match TRBD1. J lost 2 bases, V lost 5 bases, and 8 bases had no gene match. The CDR3 length is 15 residues. The germline V gene has CDR1 LGHNA and CDR2 YNFKEQ. CDR3 bases: TGTGCCAGCAGCGATACAGGGGTGCTAAACTATGGCTACACCTTC. It specifies CASSDTGVLNYGYTF.

The CDR3 protein is CASSQEGGALAKNIQYF. In nucleotides, the CDR3 is TGCGCCAGCAGCCAAGAAGGGGGAGCTCTAGCCAAAAACATTCAGTACTTC. The chain joins TRBV4-3 to TRBJ2-4; TRBD1 is a possible D gene (6 bases). Germline V CDR1 and CDR2: LGHNA, YSLEER. Trimming pared 0 bases from V and 0 bases from J, leaving 12 bases between. The CDR3 runs to 17 residues.

The chain uses TRBV6-6 and TRBJ2-3, with D possibly being TRBD1 (6 bases). This CDR3 is built from 14 residues. Between the trimmed V and J ends, which lost 2 bases and 4 bases, there was a span of 10 bases. Germline V CDR1 and CDR2: MNHNY, SVGAGI (reference sequence). CDR3 bases: TGTGCCAGCAGTTACGGGCAGGGGTCAGATACGCAGTATTTT. This translates into CASSYGQGSDTQYF.

The chain uses TRBV9 and TRBJ2-7; 7 positions match TRBD1. There are 16 residues in the CDR3. V shed 3 bases, J shed 0 bases, and the junction held 9 bases outside the gene matches. Germline V lookup: CDR1 SGDLS, CDR2 YYNGEE. CDR3 nucleotides: TGTGCCAGCAGCGCGCGTGCTCAGGGGGTCTCCTACGAGCAGTACTTC. Its protein is CASSARAQGVSYEQYF.

This chain uses TRBV5-1 with TRBJ2-5; TRBD1 agrees at 8 bases. Germline values: CDR1 SGHRS, CDR2 YFSETQ. Trimming took 5 bases from V and 5 from J; bases not matched to a gene: 14. The CDR3 has 16 amino acids. Here the CDR3 DNA reads TGCGCCAGCAGACTCAACCCGGACAGGGCGGGGGAGACCCAGTACTTC. It specifies CASRLNPDRAGETQYF.

The chain combines TRBV6-2 or TRBV6-3 with TRBJ1-1; tentatively, D is TRBD1 (6 bases). The V and J ends lost 5 bases and 7 bases respectively, with 11 bases between them. This CDR3 region has 12 residues. Germline CDR1 is MNHEY and CDR2 is SVGEGT. The chain's CDR3 is CASSQRTVEAFF. For the CDR3, the DNA is TGTGCCAGCAGTCAACGGACAGTTGAAGCTTTCTTT.

The chain couples TRBV27 to TRBJ2-7, with D uncertain. Per the germline V gene, CDR1 is MNHEY and CDR2 is SMNVEV (reference sequence). V lost 0 bases, J lost 5 bases, and 11 bases lay in between. This CDR3 spans 14 amino acids. The DNA of the CDR3 is TGTGCCAGCAGTTTATCTGGCCAGATGGACGAGCAGTACTTC. Amino acid sequence: CASSLSGQMDEQYF.

The CDR3 nucleotides read TGTGCCAGCAGTCCCCGACCCGGACAGAGCGAGCAGTACTTC. Translating gives CASSPRPGQSEQYF. V gene TRBV6-5 combines with J gene TRBJ2-7; weak D call: TRBD1 (6 bases). The germline V and J ends were trimmed by 5 bases and 6 bases, with 17 bases remaining between them. The V gene's germline CDR1 is MNHEY and CDR2 SVGAGI. The CDR3 contains 14 residues.

The chain joins TRBV7-7 to TRBJ2-2; D ambiguous. The CDR3 covers 13 residues. Trimming removed 10 bases at V and 7 bases at J, with 16 bases between. Per the germline V gene, CDR1 is SSHAT and CDR2 is FNYEAQ (reference sequence). Here the CDR3 reads CATSWQVGGELFF. The CDR3 nucleotides are TGTGCCACCTCGTGGCAGGTCGGCGGGGAGCTGTTTTTT.

The chain employs TRBV27 and TRBJ1-2; D is perhaps TRBD1 (6 bases). Germline V gene lookup returns CDR1 MNHEY and CDR2 SMNVEV (reference sequence). Between the trimmed V and J ends, which lost 4 bases and 6 bases, there was a span of 21 bases. The CDR3 spans 16 residues. CDR3 protein: CASSYTIQGTQDGYTF. The DNA of the CDR3 is TGTGCCAGCAGTTACACCATACAGGGCACCCAGGATGGCTACACCTTC.

V and J are TRBV27 and TRBJ1-5, with D possibly TRBD1 on 6 matching bases. V lost 5 bases and J lost 1, with 15 bases in between. The CDR3 covers 16 residues. Germline CDR1 and CDR2: MNHEY and SMNVEV (reference sequence). CDR3 region: CASSPSSGESNQPQHF. In DNA form, the CDR3 reads TGTGCCAGCAGTCCTTCTTCAGGGGAGAGCAATCAGCCCCAGCATTTT.

The rearrangement uses TRBV25-1 and TRBJ1-1, with 9 bases lining up with TRBD1. This CDR3 is built from 14 residues. In germline, CDR1 is MGHDK, CDR2 SYGVNS. Germline trimming cut 6 bases from V and 7 bases from J; bases unmatched to any gene: 9. Here the CDR3 DNA reads TGTGCCAGCAGGACGGGACAGGGAGGTAATGAAGCTTTCTTT. It translates to CASRTGQGGNEAFF.

The CDR3 region is CASKGGQINTEAFF. CDR3 nucleotide sequence: TGCGCCAGCAAGGGGGGACAGATTAACACTGAAGCTTTCTTT. The chain couples TRBV5-1 to TRBJ1-1, with TRBD1 matching over 7 bases. The junction had 7 bases not matched to a gene; V was cut back by 6 bases and J by 2 bases. CDR1 is SGHRS and CDR2 is YFSETQ in the germline V gene. The CDR3 covers 14 residues.

The chain couples TRBV7-2 to TRBJ2-1, with 9 bases that match TRBD2. V dropped 1 base and J dropped 7; count of bases not matched to a gene: 11. CDR1 and CDR2 from the germline V gene are SGHTA and FQGNSA. The CDR3 consists of 17 residues. The CDR3 coding sequence is TGTGCCAGCAGCTTAGATCGGTTGCGGGAGGGCCAAAATGAGCAGTTCTTC. Translating gives CASSLDRLREGQNEQFF.

This chain's CDR3 is CSVLGQGAYEQYF. CDR3 nucleotides: TGCAGCGTGCTGGGACAGGGGGCTTACGAGCAGTACTTC. The chain links TRBV29-1 to TRBJ2-7, with 12 nucleotides matching TRBD1. The CDR3 has 13 amino acids. The germline V gene has CDR1 SQVTM and CDR2 ANQGSEA. The V segment lost 6 bases and the J segment 4 bases; nucleotides outside the gene matches: 4.

This clone showed up just once. The chain employs TRBV5-1 and TRBJ2-1; no clear D gene. The V end lost 2 bases, the J end lost 6 bases, and 12 bases lay between the germline ends. Per the germline V gene, CDR1 is SGHRS and CDR2 is YFSETQ. The CDR3 extends over 14 amino acids. The DNA for the CDR3 is TGCGCCAGCAGCTTACAAACCCCTGGCAATGAGCAGTTCTTC. Encoded protein: CASSLQTPGNEQFF. The full variable domain, its missing parts supplied by reference TRBV5-1 and TRBJ2-1, is KAGVTQTPRYLIKTRGQQVTLSCSPISGHRSVSWYQQTPGQGLQFLFEYFSETQRNKGNFPGRFSGRQFSNSRSEMNVSTLELGDSALYLCASSLQTPGNEQFFGPGTRLTVL.

The rearrangement uses TRBV20-1 and TRBJ2-1; D is possibly TRBD1 or TRBD2 (6 bases each). The CDR3 length is 15 residues. Germline V gene lookup returns CDR1 DFQATT and CDR2 SNEGSKA (reference sequence). V lost 3 bases and J lost 8, with 20 bases in between. CDR3 sequence reads: CSASEGGAVRDEQFF. In DNA, the CDR3 is TGCAGTGCTAGTGAGGGGGGAGCAGTGAGGGATGAGCAGTTCTTC.

The V gene is TRBV5-1, the J gene TRBJ2-7, with TRBD2 as a possible D gene (6 bases). V lost 3 bases and J lost 7, with 14 bases in between. CDR1 and CDR2 from the germline V gene are SGHRS and YFSETQ. CDR3 length equals 13 residues. The CDR3 protein is CASSSLGTREQYF. DNA of the CDR3: TGCGCCAGCAGCTCCCTCGGGACTCGAGAGCAGTACTTC.

The rearrangement uses TRBV19 and TRBJ1-1, with D perhaps matching TRBD1 (5 bases). Trimming took off 6 bases at V and 13 bases at J, with 15 bases between the two ends. The CDR3 consists of 11 residues. Looked up from germline, CDR1 is LNHDA and CDR2 is SQIVND (reference sequence). CDR3 amino acids: CASSDRGTGFF. The CDR3 DNA is TGTGCCAGTAGCGATCGAGGAACAGGTTTCTTT.

This clone has ten or more counts. The chain has TRBV12-3 or TRBV12-4 and TRBJ1-2; D perhaps matches TRBD1 (6 bases). CDR3 size: 13 residues. Between the trimmed V and J ends, which lost 5 bases and 0 bases, there was a span of 7 bases. The CDR3 spells CASSTGSNYGYTF. As DNA, the CDR3 is TGTGCCAGCAGTACAGGGTCTAACTATGGCTACACCTTC.